This entry lists 16 T cell receptor beta chains sequenced from one sample in a study of cytomegalovirus exposure and HLA in healthy donors. A multiplex PCR was run with 60 Vbeta primers and 13 Jbeta primers. Only in-frame clones appear in the TCRdb table, and some are missing; sequencing was by immunoSEQ multiplex PCR. The sample lists roughly 120,000 clones, 80% occurring once. Input material: PBMCs. Receptors originate from a woman aged 55-75 years in good health and CMV-seropositive.

The chain is built from TRBV18 and TRBJ1-4; 8 bases align to TRBD1. Unmatched junction bases numbered 6, after V lost 3 bases and J lost 6 bases. The CDR3 is made up of 15 amino acids. Germline assignment: CDR1 KGHSH and CDR2 LQKENI. The CDR3: CASSPRTGKDEKLFF. The DNA of the CDR3 is TGTGCCAGCTCACCCAGGACAGGGAAGGATGAAAAACTGTTTTTT.

This clone was recorded a few times. This chain joins TRBV18 and TRBJ2-1; D gene ambiguous. The V and J ends lost 3 bases and 0 bases respectively, with 3 bases between them. The CDR3 extends over 13 amino acids. CDR1 and CDR2 from the germline V gene are KGHSH and LQKENI. The CDR3 sequence: CASSPSSYNEQFF. The CDR3 DNA reads TGTGCCAGCTCACCCTCCTCCTACAATGAGCAGTTCTTC.

The chain couples TRBV19 to TRBJ2-1, with TRBD2 matching 10 bases. The CDR3 length is 15 residues. Germline V lookup: CDR1 LNHDA, CDR2 SQIVND (reference sequence). The V gene end was trimmed by 4 bases and the J gene end by 8 bases; junction bases not matched to a gene: 8. CDR3 region: CASSTVVAGGDEQFF. The CDR3 nucleotides read TGTGCCAGTAGTACTGTAGTAGCGGGAGGCGATGAGCAGTTCTTC.

The chain is built from TRBV5-6 and TRBJ1-1; no definite D call. Trimming left V 1 base short and J 5 bases short, with 6 bases between. The CDR3 consists of 12 residues. Germline V gives CDR1 SGHDT, CDR2 YYEEEE. The CDR3 DNA reads as TGTGCCAGCAGCTTGTTCCCTACTGAAGCTTTCTTT. It encodes CASSLFPTEAFF. Using reference TRBV5-6 and TRBJ1-1 for the parts outside the CDR3, the full variable domain is DAGVTQSPTHLIKTRGQQVTLRCSPKSGHDTVSWYQQALGQGPQFIFQYYEEEERQRGNFPDRFSGHQFPNYSSELNVNALLLGDSALYLCASSLFPTEAFFGQGTRLTVV.

V and J are TRBV6-5 and TRBJ2-1; 8 nucleotides align to TRBD1. CDR1 is MNHEY and CDR2 is SVGAGI in the germline V gene. The CDR3 sequence is 13 residues long. The junction had 3 bases not matched to a gene; V was cut back by 5 bases and J by 6 bases. CDR3 residues: CASSNTGGNEQFF. The CDR3, as DNA: TGTGCCAGCAGTAATACAGGGGGCAATGAGCAGTTCTTC.

J is TRBJ2-7 and V is TRBV29-1; TRBD2 matches at 13 bases. J gave up 4 bases and V 7 bases, and 13 bases lay outside the gene matches. Germline lookup yields CDR1 SQVTM and CDR2 ANQGSEA. CDR3 size: 16 residues. The CDR3 protein is CSGTSGSSGLGYEQYF. CDR3 DNA: TGCAGCGGGACTAGCGGGAGCTCTGGCTTGGGATACGAGCAGTACTTC.

The chain employs TRBV7-3 and TRBJ2-3; D gene uncertain. Germline CDR1 and CDR2: SGHTA and FQGTGA. V dropped 4 bases and J dropped 5 bases, with 7 bases sitting between them. The CDR3 loop spans 12 amino acids. This chain's CDR3 is CASSSYGDTQYF. The CDR3 DNA reads as TGTGCCAGCAGCTCCTACGGAGATACGCAGTATTTT.

The chain has TRBV7-9 and TRBJ1-6; D call uncertain. Germline values: CDR1 SEHNR, CDR2 FQNEAQ (reference sequence). This CDR3 region has 13 residues. The V and J ends lost 1 base and 10 bases respectively, with 8 bases between them. The CDR3 bases are TGTGCCAGCAGCTTAGAGGGAGGGTCACCCCTCCACTTT. As protein: CASSLEGGSPLHF.

CDR3 amino acids: CASSPVYYEQYF. As DNA, the CDR3 is TGTGCCAGCTCACCTGTATACTACGAGCAGTACTTC. The V gene is TRBV18, the J gene TRBJ2-7; D is unclear. There are 12 residues in the CDR3. From germline, CDR1 is KGHSH and CDR2 LQKENI. The V end was cut by 3 bases, the J end by 3 bases, with 6 bases between.

The V and J genes are TRBV6-5 and TRBJ2-1, with TRBD2 matching over 9 bases. J lost 11 bases, V lost 6 bases, and 8 bases had no gene match. Germline values: CDR1 MNHEY, CDR2 SVGAGI. The CDR3 loop spans 13 amino acids. The CDR3 bases are TGTGCCAGCAGACCTAACGCGGGGGGGAAGCAGTTCTTC. As protein: CASRPNAGGKQFF.

The rearrangement uses TRBV19 and TRBJ1-1; D gene ambiguous. Germline CDR1 LNHDA, CDR2 SQIVND (reference sequence). This CDR3 contains 13 residues. V gave up 3 bases and J gave up 1 base, with 6 bases separating them. CDR3 residues: CASSIRGNTEAFF. The CDR3 coding sequence is TGTGCCAGTAGTATCCGGGGGAACACTGAAGCTTTCTTT.

The chain employs TRBV2 and TRBJ2-1; 8 bases fit TRBD2. Germline CDR1 SNHLY, CDR2 FYNNEI. The ends lost 10 bases at V and 9 bases at J; junction bases unmatched: 8. The CDR3 totals 12 residues. CDR3 in amino acids: CANPGLAGEQFF. CDR3 DNA: TGTGCCAACCCAGGACTAGCCGGTGAGCAGTTCTTC. The full variable domain, completed using reference TRBV2 and TRBJ2-1, is EPEVTQTPSHQVTQMGQEVILRCVPISNHLYFYWYRQILGQKVEFLVSFYNNEISEKSEIFDDQFSVERPDGSNFTLKIRSTKLEDSAMYFCANPGLAGEQFFGPGTRLTVL.

V is TRBV7-2 and J is TRBJ2-1; tentatively, D is TRBD2 (6 bases). V shed 5 bases and J shed 0 bases, with 11 bases lying between them. The CDR3 sequence is 15 residues long. Germline V gene data show CDR1 as SGHTA and CDR2 as FQGNSA. The CDR3 DNA reads TGTGCCAGCAGCCGTAGCGGAAGCTCCTACAATGAGCAGTTCTTC. Its protein product is CASSRSGSSYNEQFF.

This clone was detected only a few times. The V call is TRBV7-3, the J call TRBJ2-1; 9 bases fit TRBD2. Germline V CDR1 and CDR2: SGHTA, FQGTGA. The CDR3 has 14 amino acids. With 5 bases clipped from V and 6 bases from J, the junction kept 5 bases outside the gene matches. CDR3 sequence reads: CASSKTSGRNEQFF. DNA of the CDR3: TGTGCCAGCAGCAAGACTAGCGGTCGCAATGAGCAGTTCTTC. The whole variable domain, remainder taken from reference TRBV7-3 and TRBJ2-1, is GAGVSQTPSNKVTEKGKYVELRCDPISGHTALYWYRQSLGQGPEFLIYFQGTGAADDSGLPNDRFFAVRPEGSVSTLKIQRTERGDSAVYLCASSKTSGRNEQFFGPGTRLTVL.

V usage is TRBV5-4 and J usage is TRBJ2-7; no clear D gene. The germline V gene has CDR1 SGHNT and CDR2 YYREEE (reference sequence). The CDR3 loop spans 13 amino acids. V was cut by 0 bases and J by 3 bases, with 7 bases left in between. The CDR3 DNA sequence: TGTGCCAGCAGCTTGGACAGCCTCTACGAGCAGTACTTC. This translates into CASSLDSLYEQYF. Supplemented by reference TRBV5-4 and TRBJ2-7, the full variable domain reads ETGVTQSPTHLIKTRGQQVTLRCSSQSGHNTVSWYQQALGQGPQFIFQYYREEENGRGNFPPRFSGLQFPNYSSELNVNALELDDSALYLCASSLDSLYEQYFGPGTRLTVT.

The CDR3 DNA reads as TGCGCCAGCAGCCAAGAGGGGGCCAGGGTCGCGGGCTACACCTTC. The encoded protein is CASSQEGARVAGYTF. This chain links TRBV4-1 with TRBJ1-2; D perhaps matches TRBD1 (6 bases). Germline values: CDR1 MGHRA, CDR2 YSYEKL. V was cut by 0 bases and J by 8 bases, with 16 bases left in between. The CDR3 runs 15 residues.